The 8 T cell receptor beta chains below all came from one sample that was sequenced in a study of shared clonotypes between healthy human individuals. Clones were sequenced by immunoSEQ multiplex PCR, and TCRdb holds only the in-frame ones, with some missing. Of 800,000 to 1,200,000 clones in the sample, about four fifths are singletons; the top ten hold approximately 0.56%. The sample taken for sequencing was memory CD4+ T cells from PBMCs. The subset denotes: CD45RA-negative fraction. These receptors all come from a man younger than 30 in good health. Some clones in this sample may be carry-over from other donors' samples.

V usage is TRBV11-2 and J usage is TRBJ2-1; 7 positions agree with TRBD2. Germline CDR1 reads SGHAT; CDR2 reads FQNNGV. V was clipped by 2 bases and J by 5 bases; unmatched bases: 6. This CDR3 comprises 15 residues. DNA of the CDR3: TGTGCCAGCAGCTTAAACAGCGGGAACCACAATGAGCAGTTCTTC. Protein product: CASSLNSGNHNEQFF.

The rearrangement links TRBV11-1 to TRBJ1-1; D gene unclear. Germline CDR1 and CDR2: SGHAT and FQDESV (reference sequence). The CDR3 totals 13 residues. Trimming left V 0 bases short and J 4 bases short, with 6 bases between. The CDR3 DNA is TGTGCCAGCAGCTTAGCGCCCGGCACTGAAGCTTTCTTT. Its translation is CASSLAPGTEAFF.

The rearrangement uses TRBV6-5 and TRBJ2-7, with 14 bases matching TRBD2. Germline trimming cut 6 bases from V and 4 bases from J; bases unmatched to any gene: 5. The CDR3 runs to 15 residues. Germline V gives CDR1 MNHEY, CDR2 SVGAGI. The CDR3 region is CASRTGTSGGYEQYF. Here the CDR3 DNA reads TGTGCCAGCAGAACCGGGACTAGCGGGGGTTACGAGCAGTACTTC.

Details on this clone: A much larger clonotype is one base distant, so this may be a read error. The sample carries other DNA sequences with the same CDR3. V and J are TRBV5-1 and TRBJ1-2, with D uncertain. The CDR3 totals 14 residues. Trimming left V 4 bases short and J 2 bases short, with 12 bases between. Germline lookup yields CDR1 SGHRS and CDR2 YFSETQ. CDR3 residues: CASSLESPNYGYTF. The CDR3 DNA sequence: TGCGCCAGCAGCCTAGAAAGTCCGAACTATGGCTACACCTTC.

In regard to this clone: The sample holds other DNA sequences that translate to the same CDR3. The rearrangement joins TRBV5-1 to TRBJ1-4; D is uncertain. CDR3 length: 14 residues. V was clipped by 0 bases and J by 4 bases, with 7 bases between them. Germline V gene sequence: CDR1 SGHRS, CDR2 YFSETQ. This chain's CDR3 is CASSLGQLNEKLFF. CDR3 coding DNA: TGCGCCAGCAGCTTGGGTCAGCTTAATGAAAAACTGTTTTTT.

This clone was picked up one time. V usage is TRBV2 and J usage is TRBJ1-3; TRBD1 agrees at 8 bases. The CDR3 loop spans 16 amino acids. The ends lost 5 bases at V and 7 bases at J; junction bases unmatched: 13. Germline V gene data show CDR1 as SNHLY and CDR2 as FYNNEI. DNA of the CDR3: TGTGCCAGCAGTCTTTCCCGGACAGGGCGCGTTAACACCATATATTTT. This sequence encodes CASSLSRTGRVNTIYF.

The chain employs TRBV2 and TRBJ1-5; 7 nucleotides agree with TRBD1. CDR3 length equals 14 residues. Germline V CDR1 and CDR2: SNHLY, FYNNEI. The J segment lost 11 bases and the V segment lost 6 bases, leaving 13 bases of the junction unmatched. CDR3 DNA sequence: TGTGCCAGCAGCGTCGGACAGGCGATCGGGGCCCAGCATTTT. This encodes CASSVGQAIGAQHF.

For this clone: Distinct nucleotide sequences in the sample also encode this CDR3. This sequence joins TRBV5-1 and TRBJ1-5; 7 nucleotides line up with TRBD1. This CDR3 is 14 amino acids long. Germline CDR1 and CDR2: SGHRS and YFSETQ. After removal of 4 bases from V and 1 base from J, the junction contained 2 bases not matched to a gene. The CDR3 reads CASSLGQSNQPQHF. The CDR3 region has the DNA TGCGCCAGCAGCCTGGGACAGAGCAATCAGCCCCAGCATTTT. The full variable domain, rest sourced from reference TRBV5-1 and TRBJ1-5, is KAGVTQTPRYLIKTRGQQVTLSCSPISGHRSVSWYQQTPGQGLQFLFEYFSETQRNKGNFPGRFSGRQFSNSRSEMNVSTLELGDSALYLCASSLGQSNQPQHFGDGTRLSIL.